This T cell receptor beta chain derives from a study of blood T cell repertoires in COVID-19. V lost 4 bases and J 1 base, leaving 15 bases between the germline ends. This CDR3 has 15 amino acids. Germline V gene sequence: CDR1 GTSNPN, CDR2 SVGIG (reference sequence). The protocol was immunoSEQ multiplex PCR, while the TCRdb copy is restricted to in-frame clones and leaves out a portion. The data show 150,000 to 160,000 clones, with over 70% seen just once and approximately 0.5% held by the top ten. The sequencing input was peripheral blood. The clonotype comes from a man between 60 and 70 years old with acute or convalescent COVID-19. The chain carries TRBV30 and TRBJ2-3; D possibly corresponds to TRBD2 (6 bases). The CDR3 DNA follows: TGTGCCTGGACCTTGGGGAGGACTCGCACAGATACGCAGTATTTT. It encodes CAWTLGRTRTDTQYF.